Sequencing of this TCR beta chain was carried out in a study of T cells in Graves' hyperthyroidism and ophthalmopathy. Study outcomes and limitations: With a median lead of roughly 6.2 months before onset, the model predicted ophthalmopathy.

Using RNA transcripts as the source, TCR beta CDR3 regions were amplified. During a first-round RT-PCR of the TCR CDR3, the HTBI primer set was used. MiXCR was run by TCRdb on the multiplex PCR reads, yielding one entry per CDR3 protein. The sample carries around 350,000 distinct CDR3 sequences, about 18% recorded once. There are many counts of this clonotype. The antigen is undetermined. The CDR3 is 17 amino acids. After removal of 4 bases from V and 4 bases from J, the junction contained 14 bases not matched to a gene. The J gene is TRBJ2-5, the V gene TRBV12-3 or TRBV12-4, with 8 bases that match TRBD2. Sequencing was carried out using blood. The receptor's source is a woman under 30 with Graves' hyperthyroidism. The CDR3 DNA is TGTGCCAGCAGTTCAGGGGTACTAGCGGACTTCGGAGAGACCCAGTACTTC. Translating it yields CASSSGVLADFGETQYF.